This T cell receptor beta chain was captured in a study of radiation and T cells in renal cell carcinoma. Produced via immunoSEQ multiplex PCR; TCRdb's table is partial and in-frame only. The table has 100,000 to 150,000 clones, 65% to 85% seen once. The CDR3 spans 13 residues. V was shortened by 1 base and J by 7 bases, with 10 bases between the two germline ends. CDR1 is LGHNA and CDR2 is YSLEER in the germline V gene. Noted time point: blood 2 weeks post-SBRT. Treatment of the sample: 15 Gy SBRT to primary tumor, nephrectomy 4 weeks later. This TCR derives from a man aged 45-60 years with renal cell carcinoma. Specimen: blood, collected from a patient whose treatment included radiotherapy and nephrectomy. The chain couples TRBV4-3 to TRBJ1-2, with D hard to call. This chain's CDR3 is CASSQVGLGGYTF. CDR3 DNA sequence: TGCGCCAGCAGCCAAGTAGGACTAGGTGGCTACACCTTC.